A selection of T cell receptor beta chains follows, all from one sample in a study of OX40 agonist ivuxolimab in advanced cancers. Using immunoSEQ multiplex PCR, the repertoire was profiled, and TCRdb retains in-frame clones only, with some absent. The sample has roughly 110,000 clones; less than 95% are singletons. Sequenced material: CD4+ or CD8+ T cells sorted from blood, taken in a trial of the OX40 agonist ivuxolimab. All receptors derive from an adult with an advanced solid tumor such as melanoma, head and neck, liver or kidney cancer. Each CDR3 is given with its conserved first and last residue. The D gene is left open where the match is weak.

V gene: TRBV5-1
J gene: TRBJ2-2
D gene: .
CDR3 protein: CASRPGGANTGELFF

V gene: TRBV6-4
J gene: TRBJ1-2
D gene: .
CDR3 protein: CASSPEQGPNYGYTF

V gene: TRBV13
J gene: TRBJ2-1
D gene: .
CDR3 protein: CASSLGGTDNEQFF

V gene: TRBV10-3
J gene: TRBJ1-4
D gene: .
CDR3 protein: CAISEDNEKLFF

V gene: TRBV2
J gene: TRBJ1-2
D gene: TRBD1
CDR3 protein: CASTQPGQGSLGYTF

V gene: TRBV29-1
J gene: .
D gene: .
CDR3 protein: CSVGHTPAFPYEQYF

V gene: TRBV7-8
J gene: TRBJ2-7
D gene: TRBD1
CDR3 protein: CASSFPPKDRDVREQYF

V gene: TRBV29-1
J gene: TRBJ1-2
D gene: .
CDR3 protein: CSAQGADVGYTF

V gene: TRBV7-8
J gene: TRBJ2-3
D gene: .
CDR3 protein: CASSPNSGWTDTQYF

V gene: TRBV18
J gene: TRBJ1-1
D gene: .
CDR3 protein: CASSPETGMNTEAFF

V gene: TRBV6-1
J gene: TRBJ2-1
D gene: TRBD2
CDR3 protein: CASSEARLAGDNEQFF

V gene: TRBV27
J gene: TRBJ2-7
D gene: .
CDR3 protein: CASSRLDYEQYF

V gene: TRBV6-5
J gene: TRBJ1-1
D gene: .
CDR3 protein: CASSRGETEAFF

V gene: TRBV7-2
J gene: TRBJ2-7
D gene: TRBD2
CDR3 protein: CASSLDLGLAGVEEQYF

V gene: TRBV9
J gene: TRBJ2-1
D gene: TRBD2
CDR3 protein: CASSVGPELAGYNEQFF

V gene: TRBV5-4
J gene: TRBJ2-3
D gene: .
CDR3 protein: CASSFLTDTQYF

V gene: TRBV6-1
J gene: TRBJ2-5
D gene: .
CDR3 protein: CASRLRSQETQYF

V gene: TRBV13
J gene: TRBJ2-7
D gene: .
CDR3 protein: CASSPQAASVYEQYF

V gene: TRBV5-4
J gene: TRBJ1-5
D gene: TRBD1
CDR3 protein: CASSQGGARGPQHF

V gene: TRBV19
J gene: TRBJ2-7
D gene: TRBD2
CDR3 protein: CASNSGYEQYF

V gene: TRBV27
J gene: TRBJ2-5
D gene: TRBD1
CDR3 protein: CASSSSGTGQETQYF

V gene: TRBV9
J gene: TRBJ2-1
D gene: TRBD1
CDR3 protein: CASSPRMTGGIYNEQFF

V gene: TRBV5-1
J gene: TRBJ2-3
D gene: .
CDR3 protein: CASSGGADTQYF

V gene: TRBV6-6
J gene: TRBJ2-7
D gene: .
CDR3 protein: CASSPRSSIYEQYF

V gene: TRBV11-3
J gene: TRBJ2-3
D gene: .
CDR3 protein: CASSLEGGRTQYF

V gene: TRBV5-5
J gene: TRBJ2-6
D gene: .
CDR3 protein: CASSLGVSGANVLTF

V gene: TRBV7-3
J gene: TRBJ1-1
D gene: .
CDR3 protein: CASSLSQGMNTEAFF

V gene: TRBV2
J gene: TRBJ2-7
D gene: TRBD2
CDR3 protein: CASKTGTSGAYEQYF

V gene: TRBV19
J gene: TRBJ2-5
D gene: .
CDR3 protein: CASSRQLGGTQYF

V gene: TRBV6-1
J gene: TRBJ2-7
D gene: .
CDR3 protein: CASSEIPGSLYEQYF

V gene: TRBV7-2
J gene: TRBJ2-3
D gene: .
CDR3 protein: CASSLVVATSTDTQYF

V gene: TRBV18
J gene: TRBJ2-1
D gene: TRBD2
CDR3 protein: CASSSGLAGGDEQFF

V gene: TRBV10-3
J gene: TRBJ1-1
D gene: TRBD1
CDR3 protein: CAIGGQGRGGEAFF

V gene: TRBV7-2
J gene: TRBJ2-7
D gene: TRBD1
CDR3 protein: CASSLGTATYEQYF

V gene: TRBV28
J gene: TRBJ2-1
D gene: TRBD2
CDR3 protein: CASSALSGGSYNEQFF

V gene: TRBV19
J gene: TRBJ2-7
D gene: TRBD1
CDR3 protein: CATSDRGQSYEQYF

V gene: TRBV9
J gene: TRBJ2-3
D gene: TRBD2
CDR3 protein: CASSYRASGGDTQYF

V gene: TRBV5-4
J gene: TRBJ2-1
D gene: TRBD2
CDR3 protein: CASSLGTSGRGRNEQFF

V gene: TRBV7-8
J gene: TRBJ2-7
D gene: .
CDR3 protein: CASSLAGVSGPLLPYEQYF

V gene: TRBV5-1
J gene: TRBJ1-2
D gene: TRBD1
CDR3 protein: CASSLGTGSNYGYTF

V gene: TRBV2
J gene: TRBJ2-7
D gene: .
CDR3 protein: CASSESRQSYEQYF

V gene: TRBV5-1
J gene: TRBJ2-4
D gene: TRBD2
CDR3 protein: CASSAQTTSGGILVRSKNIQYF

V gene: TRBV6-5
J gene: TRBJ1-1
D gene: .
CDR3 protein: CASTQDTSITEAFF

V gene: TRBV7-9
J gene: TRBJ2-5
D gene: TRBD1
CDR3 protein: CASSFGQEKETQYF

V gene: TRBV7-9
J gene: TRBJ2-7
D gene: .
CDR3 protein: CASRSTGLYEQYF

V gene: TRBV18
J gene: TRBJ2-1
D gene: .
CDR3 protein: CASSKPRDQNFNEQFF

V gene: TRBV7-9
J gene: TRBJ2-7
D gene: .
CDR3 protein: CASSSTGSSWSYEQYF